This is a list of T cell receptor beta chains from one sample in a study of cytomegalovirus exposure and HLA in healthy donors. The repertoire was sequenced with immunoSEQ multiplex PCR; TCRdb's copy has only in-frame clones and lacks some. The profile shows approximately 200,000 clones, around 80% of them singletons. The sequenced sample was PBMCs. The origin of the receptors is a man aged 25 to 40 in good health and CMV-seronegative. Each CDR3 is given with its conserved first and last residue. A D gene is named only where the DNA matches it firmly.

TRBD2 | TRBJ2-7 | TRBV5-5 | CASSFLAGAYEQYF
TRBD1 | TRBJ1-2 | TRBV7-9 | CASSPAGGYGYTF
TRBD1 | TRBJ1-1 | TRBV7-3 | CASSSGQGRDTEAFF
TRBD2 | TRBJ2-2 | TRBV5-4 | CASSPGGMNTGELFF
TRBD2 | TRBJ2-7 | TRBV7-9 | CASSLVGGTSGMDEQYF
- | TRBJ1-6 | TRBV9 | CASSVNSNSPLHF
- | TRBJ1-5 | TRBV4-1 | CASSLGGNNQPQHF
- | TRBJ1-6 | TRBV5-6 | CASSLPGPGDSPLHF
TRBD1 | TRBJ1-6 | TRBV28 | CAVRRRQGPNSPLHF
- | TRBJ2-7 | TRBV5-5 | CASSLQTRIIYEQYF
TRBD2 | TRBJ2-5 | TRBV5-1 | CASSPGSARGETQYF
- | TRBJ2-5 | TRBV19 | CASLRETQYF
TRBD1 | TRBJ1-3 | TRBV28 | CASSPQGFGAGNTIYF
TRBD1 | TRBJ2-1 | TRBV2 | CASPAGQGASSSYNEQFF
TRBD1 | TRBJ2-2 | TRBV6-1 | CASRGGQVYTGELFF
TRBD2 | TRBJ2-7 | TRBV10-3 | CAISEGRGAPYEQYF
TRBD1 | TRBJ1-4 | TRBV5-6 | CASSQPRQGGAEKLFF
TRBD1 | TRBJ2-7 | TRBV29-1 | CSVEGGGTGLSYEQYF
- | TRBJ2-7 | TRBV4-1 | CASSQYGSYEQYF
- | TRBJ2-5 | TRBV25-1 | CASSEYTGSSGETQYF
TRBD1 | TRBJ1-1 | TRBV9 | CASSKGQLTEAFF
- | TRBJ2-7 | TRBV30 | CAWSVHRGGLSEQYF
- | TRBJ2-5 | TRBV11-1 | CASSLDGGNQETQYF
- | TRBJ2-3 | TRBV27 | CASSLKSTDTQYF
TRBD1 | TRBJ2-1 | TRBV5-1 | CASSLSGTGANEQFF
- | TRBJ1-6 | TRBV29-1 | CSVERSSYNSPLHF
TRBD2 | TRBJ2-7 | TRBV4-2 | CASSQVRASGSHYEQYF
TRBD2 | TRBJ2-1 | TRBV7-7 | CASSLGVGLAGTKHNEQFF
TRBD2 | TRBJ2-1 | TRBV2 | CASTGTSDYNEQFF
- | TRBJ2-3 | TRBV5-4 | CASSPNGVLGATDTQYF
- | TRBJ1-6 | TRBV6-1 | CASVKIGTYNSPLHF
- | TRBJ2-5 | TRBV10-1 | CASSRTEAGETQYF
- | TRBJ2-3 | TRBV18 | CASSPQEFRDTQYF
TRBD2 | TRBJ2-3 | TRBV4-1 | CASSPGAGMPDTQYF
- | TRBJ2-1 | TRBV5-4 | CASSLGTNSYNEQFF
TRBD1 | TRBJ2-2 | TRBV12-5 | CASGLVRTGGPGELFF
TRBD2 | TRBJ2-1 | TRBV18 | CASSLWTSGSSYNEQFF
- | TRBJ2-7 | TRBV5-1 | CASSYGQSYEQYF
- | TRBJ2-6 | TRBV19 | CASSSVRVSGANVLTF
TRBD1 | TRBJ1-2 | TRBV29-1 | CSVEEQGYGYTF
- | TRBJ2-1 | TRBV29-1 | CSVDGLATGNEQFF
TRBD2 | TRBJ2-6 | TRBV7-3 | CASSLPGGTVLSGANVLTF
- | TRBJ2-7 | TRBV6-1 | CASSEAHRVRYEQYF
TRBD1 | TRBJ1-1 | TRBV5-1 | CASSFGTVNTEAFF
- | TRBJ2-7 | TRBV14 | CASSQSREQYF
- | TRBJ2-5 | TRBV5-4 | CASSWRGRETQYF
- | TRBJ2-5 | TRBV7-2 | CASSLDGSETQYF
TRBD1 | TRBJ1-1 | TRBV28 | CASSSTGLNTEAFF
- | TRBJ2-1 | TRBV7-8 | CASSLAPRRNEQFF
TRBD2 | TRBJ2-1 | TRBV9 | CASSASGRALNEQFF
TRBD1 | TRBJ2-6 | TRBV27 | CASRKTGSRSGANVLTF
TRBD1 | TRBJ1-2 | TRBV11-3 | CASSLVGDRFNYGYTF
TRBD2 | TRBJ2-2 | TRBV7-3 | CASSSEGLASTGELFF